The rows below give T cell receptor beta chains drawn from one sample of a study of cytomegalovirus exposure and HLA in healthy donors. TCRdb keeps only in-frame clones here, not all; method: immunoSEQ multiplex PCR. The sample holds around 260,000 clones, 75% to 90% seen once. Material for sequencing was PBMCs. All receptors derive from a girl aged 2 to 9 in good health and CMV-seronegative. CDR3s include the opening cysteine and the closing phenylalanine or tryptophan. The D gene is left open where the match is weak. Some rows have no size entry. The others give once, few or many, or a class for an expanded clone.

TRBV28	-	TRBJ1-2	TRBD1	CASSSQTGAPYGYTF	TGTGCCAGCAGTTCGCAGACAGGGGCCCCCTATGGCTACACCTTC
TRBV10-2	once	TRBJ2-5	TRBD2	CASSGGGRGETQYF	TGCGCCAGCAGTGGAGGAGGGAGGGGAGAGACCCAGTACTTC
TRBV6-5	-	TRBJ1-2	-	CASSYSGNGYTF	TGTGCCAGCAGTTACTCGGGCAATGGCTACACCTTC
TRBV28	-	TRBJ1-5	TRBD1	CASSQPTDRYSNQPQHF	TGTGCCAGCAGTCAACCAACGGACAGGTATAGCAATCAGCCCCAGCATTTT
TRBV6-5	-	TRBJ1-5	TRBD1	CASSPGTGVNQPQHF	TGTGCCAGCAGCCCCGGGACAGGGGTCAATCAGCCCCAGCATTTT
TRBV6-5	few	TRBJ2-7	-	CASSYSRGAPGEQYF	TGTGCCAGCAGTTACAGTCGCGGGGCCCCTGGGGAGCAGTACTTC
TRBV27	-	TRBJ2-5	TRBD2	CASSFFASGSQETQYF	TGTGCCAGCAGTTTTTTTGCTAGCGGTTCTCAAGAGACCCAGTACTTC
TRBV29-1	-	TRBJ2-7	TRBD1	CSASPGQSYEQYF	TGCAGCGCTTCCCCGGGACAGAGCTACGAGCAGTACTTC
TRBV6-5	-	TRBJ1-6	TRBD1	CASSYSRTGDSPLHF	TGTGCCAGCAGTTACTCGAGGACAGGGGATTCACCCCTCCACTTT
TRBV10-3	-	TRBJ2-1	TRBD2	CAIGLAEYNEQFF	TGTGCCATAGGACTAGCGGAATACAATGAGCAGTTCTTC
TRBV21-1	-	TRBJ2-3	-	CASSKAETGHKGNRNTQYF	TGTGCCAGCAGCAAAGCCGAGACAGGGCATAAAGGTAATCGGAATACGCAGTATTTT
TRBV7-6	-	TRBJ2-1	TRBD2	CASSWSSGGASTYNEQFF	TGTGCCAGCAGCTGGAGTAGCGGGGGGGCATCTACCTACAATGAGCAGTTCTTC
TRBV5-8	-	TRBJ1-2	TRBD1	CASSRTGTGFGYTF	TGTGCCAGCAGCAGAACCGGGACAGGGTTCGGCTACACCTTC
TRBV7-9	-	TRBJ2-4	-	CASSFGGAMDIQYF	TGTGCCAGCAGCTTTGGTGGGGCGATGGACATTCAGTACTTC
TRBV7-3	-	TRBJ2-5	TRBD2	CASSSTLAARETQYF	TGTGCCAGCAGCTCGACACTAGCGGCTCGGGAGACCCAGTACTTC
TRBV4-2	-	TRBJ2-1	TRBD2	CASSQEGALAGLDEQFF	TGTGCCAGCAGCCAAGAAGGGGCGCTAGCGGGATTGGATGAGCAGTTCTTC
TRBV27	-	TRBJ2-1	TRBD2	CASSFGLAGYLSYNEQFF	TGTGCCAGCAGTTTCGGACTAGCGGGTTACCTCTCCTACAATGAGCAGTTCTTC
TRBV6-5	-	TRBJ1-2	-	CASSYLRGDGYTF	TGTGCCAGCAGTTACTTGCGGGGCGATGGCTACACCTTC
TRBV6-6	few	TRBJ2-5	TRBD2	CASSYRTSTQTQYF	TGTGCCAGCAGTTACAGGACTAGCACGCAGACCCAGTACTTC
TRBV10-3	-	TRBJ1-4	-	CAISEETDEKLFF	TGTGCCATCAGCGAAGAGACAGATGAAAAACTGTTTTTT
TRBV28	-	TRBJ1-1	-	CASSLSYGDTEAFF	TGTGCCAGCAGTTTATCCTACGGGGACACTGAAGCTTTCTTT
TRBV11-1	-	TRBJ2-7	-	CASSLVGRTLSYEQYF	TGTGCCAGCAGCTTAGTAGGACGGACTCTCTCCTACGAGCAGTACTTC
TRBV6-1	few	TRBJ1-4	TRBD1	CASSEIGQGAEKLFF	TGTGCCAGCAGTGAAATCGGACAGGGTGCCGAAAAACTGTTTTTT
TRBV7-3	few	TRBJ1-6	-	CASSQTDYNSPLHF	TGTGCCAGCAGCCAAACAGATTATAATTCACCCCTCCACTTT
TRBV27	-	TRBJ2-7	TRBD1	CASSPRDRAGDEQYF	TGTGCCAGCAGTCCGAGGGACAGGGCGGGGGACGAGCAGTACTTC
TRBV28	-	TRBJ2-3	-	CASSFAPGQVSTDTQYF	TGTGCCAGCAGTTTCGCCCCGGGACAAGTTAGCACAGATACGCAGTATTTT
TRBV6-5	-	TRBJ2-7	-	CASRFKLHREYEQYF	TGTGCCAGCAGATTCAAACTTCACAGGGAGTACGAGCAGTACTTC
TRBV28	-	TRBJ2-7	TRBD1	CASSSYRRRLPGQPYEQYF	TGTGCCAGCAGTTCCTATCGACGACGACTCCCGGGACAGCCCTACGAGCAGTACTTC
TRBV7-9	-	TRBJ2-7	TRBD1	CASSWGTGPISYEQYF	TGTGCCAGCAGCTGGGGGACAGGTCCCATCTCCTACGAGCAGTACTTC
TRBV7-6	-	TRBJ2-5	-	CASSFSPGATKETQYF	TGTGCCAGCAGCTTCTCGCCGGGAGCAACCAAAGAGACCCAGTACTTC
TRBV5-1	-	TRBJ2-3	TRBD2	CASSLQAGGPVDTQYF	TGCGCCAGCAGCTTACAAGCGGGGGGGCCGGTAGATACGCAGTATTTT
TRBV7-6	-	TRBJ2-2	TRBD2	CASSSTSTSGGAGELFF	TGTGCCAGCAGCTCAACAAGCACTAGCGGGGGGGCCGGGGAGCTGTTTTTT
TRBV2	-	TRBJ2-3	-	CASGEGYSSTDTQYF	TGTGCCAGCGGCGAGGGATACTCTAGCACAGATACGCAGTATTTT
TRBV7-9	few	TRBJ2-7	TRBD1	CASSSPRTRDRGLNEQYF	TGTGCCAGCAGCTCACCCAGGACTAGGGACAGGGGACTCAACGAGCAGTACTTC
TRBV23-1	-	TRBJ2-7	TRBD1	CASSQSAEDRDPYEQYF	TGCGCCAGCAGTCAATCGGCGGAGGACAGGGACCCCTACGAGCAGTACTTC
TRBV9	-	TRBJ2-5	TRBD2	CASSVAPGGRGVLAGQETQYF	TGTGCCAGCAGCGTAGCCCCTGGGGGGCGCGGCGTCCTAGCGGGACAAGAGACCCAGTACTTC
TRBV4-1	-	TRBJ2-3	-	CASSQLDDTQYF	TGCGCCAGCAGCCAGCTAGATGATACGCAGTATTTT
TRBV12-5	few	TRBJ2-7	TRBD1	CASGLTDKGGWMMYEQYF	TGTGCTAGTGGTTTGACGGATAAAGGGGGCTGGATGATGTACGAGCAGTACTTC
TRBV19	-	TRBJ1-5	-	CASSARNYQPQHF	TGTGCCAGTAGTGCTAGAAACTATCAGCCCCAGCATTTT
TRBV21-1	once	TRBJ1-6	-	CASPLCGTDNSPLHF	TGTGCCAGTCCACTGTGTGGGACAGATAATTCACCCCTCCACTTT
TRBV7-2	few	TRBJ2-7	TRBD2	CASSKSLAGGSSYEQYF	TGTGCCAGCAGTAAGTCGCTAGCGGGAGGGAGCTCCTACGAGCAGTACTTC
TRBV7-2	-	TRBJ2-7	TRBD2	CASSPTSGDYEQYF	TGTGCCAGCAGCCCCACTAGCGGGGATTACGAGCAGTACTTC
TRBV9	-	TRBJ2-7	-	CASSVGSHSYEQYF	TGTGCCAGCAGCGTAGGGAGTCACTCCTACGAGCAGTACTTC